This note documents a single TCR beta chain sequence. This record comes from a study of immune evolution from preneoplasia to lung adenocarcinoma. H&E slides confirmed each diagnosis, reviewed by two pathologists independently. Repertoires were generated with immunoSEQ multiplex PCR, while TCRdb's copy carries only in-frame clones and drops some. The sample has about 3,800 clones; about 85% are singletons. Germline CDR1 and CDR2: MNHEY and SVGAGI. The length of the CDR3 is 15 residues. V lost 6 bases, J lost 3 bases, and 14 bases lay in between. V is TRBV6-5 and J is TRBJ2-2; perhaps TRBD1 as D (5 bases). The sequence derives from a person between 70 and 80 years old with lung adenocarcinoma. Sequencing was done on a sample of FFPE adjacent normal lung tissue. The CDR3: CASRQGWGHTGELFF. For the CDR3, the DNA is TGTGCCAGCAGGCAGGGTTGGGGTCACACCGGGGAGCTGTTTTTT.